A single sample is the source of the 21 T cell receptor beta chains below, sequenced in a study of T-cell memory formation after mild COVID-19. TCRdb recomputed calls from the 5' RACE reads with MiXCR, one row per CDR3 protein. This sample has approximately 400,000 distinct CDR3 sequences, with 20% to 25% found just once. The material sequenced was PBMCs or a T cell subset sorted from them (not recorded which). These receptors came from an adult woman who had mild COVID-19 (a few samples of this study predate the infection). Cell type and time point are not known.

This clonotype was found a few times. V and J are TRBV2 and TRBJ2-5; D is possibly TRBD1 or TRBD2 (5 bases each). Trimming cost V 9 bases and J 1 base, with 15 bases left between them. The CDR3 runs 14 residues. Germline values: CDR1 SNHLY, CDR2 FYNNEI. As DNA, the CDR3 is TGTGCCAGTCAGGTACCGGGACCCCAAGAGACCCAGTACTTC. Translated: CASQVPGPQETQYF.

The rearrangement links TRBV9 to TRBJ2-3; D is perhaps TRBD1 (6 bases). Deletions cut 6 bases from V and 3 bases from J, with 17 bases between. Germline V gene data show CDR1 as SGDLS and CDR2 as YYNGEE. This CDR3 contains 15 residues. The CDR3 here is CASNLQGVGTDTQYF. The CDR3 coding sequence is TGTGCCAGCAACTTACAGGGTGTGGGGACAGATACGCAGTATTTT.

J is TRBJ2-5 and V is TRBV19; no firm D call. CDR1 LNHDA and CDR2 SQIVND come from the germline V gene (reference sequence). The CDR3 sequence is 17 residues long. Trimming pared 6 bases from V and 0 bases from J, leaving 20 bases between. The CDR3 sequence: CASSLGVYNWDQETQYF. The CDR3 nucleotides are TGTGCCAGTAGCCTTGGGGTCTATAACTGGGACCAAGAGACCCAGTACTTC. The complete variable domain, with remaining parts taken from reference TRBV19 and TRBJ2-5, reads DGGITQSPKYLFRKEGQNVTLSCEQNLNHDAMYWYRQDPGQGLRLIYYSQIVNDFQKGDIAEGYSVSREKKESFPLTVTSAQKNPTAFYLCASSLGVYNWDQETQYFGPGTRLLVL.

This clonotype was found a few times. The chain uses TRBV7-2 and TRBJ2-1; TRBD2 matches 8 bases. The ends lost 4 bases at V and 2 bases at J; junction bases unmatched: 4. The CDR3 has 15 residues. CDR1 is SGHTA, CDR2 FQGNSA, per germline. CDR3 nucleotide sequence: TGTGCCAGCAGCTCTAGCGGGTTTGCCTACAATGAGCAGTTCTTC. The encoded protein is CASSSSGFAYNEQFF.

Only a few counts were recorded for this clonotype. V and J are TRBV24-1 and TRBJ2-2, with 9 bases lining up with TRBD2. The J segment lost 1 base and the V segment lost 5 bases, leaving 4 bases of the junction unmatched. Germline assignment: CDR1 KGHDR and CDR2 SFDVKD. The CDR3 is 16 residues long. CDR3 amino acids: CATSVTTSGNTGELFF. For the CDR3, the DNA is TGTGCCACCAGTGTTACGACTAGCGGGAACACCGGGGAGCTGTTTTTT.

The rearrangement links TRBV29-1 to TRBJ2-7; tentatively, D is TRBD1 or TRBD2 (5 bases each). V was shortened by 1 base and J by 7 bases, with 14 bases between the two germline ends. The CDR3 runs 13 residues. Germline CDR1 is SQVTM and CDR2 is ANQGSEA. CDR3 residues: CSVEAGTPGEQYF. CDR3 nucleotides: TGCAGCGTTGAAGCGGGAACACCAGGGGAGCAGTACTTC.

The V and J genes are TRBV4-3 and TRBJ2-3; D is perhaps TRBD1 or TRBD2 (5 bases each). Germline-derived CDR1 and CDR2 are LGHNA and YSLEER. V was pared by 4 bases and J by 0 bases, with 11 bases between. The length of the CDR3 is 15 residues. CDR3 nucleotides: TGCGCCAGCAGCCGAGGGACCCATAGCACAGATACGCAGTATTTT. Protein: CASSRGTHSTDTQYF.

V gene TRBV23-1 combines with J gene TRBJ2-2; the D gene could be TRBD1 or TRBD2 (5 bases each). TRBV23-1 is an ORF, with its function uncertain. CDR3 length: 12 amino acids. V lost 7 bases and J lost 7, with 10 bases in between. This chain's CDR3 is CASTGRGGELFF. The CDR3 region has the DNA TGCGCCAGCACGGGGCGCGGCGGGGAGCTGTTTTTT.

The chain links TRBV7-3 to TRBJ2-3; D is perhaps TRBD1 or TRBD2 (6 bases each). The CDR3 contains 14 residues. V was trimmed by 5 bases and J by 4 bases, leaving 13 bases between them. The V gene's germline CDR1 is SGHTA and CDR2 FQGTGA. CDR3 sequence (DNA): TGTGCCAGCAGCCCATCTCGGGGGCCAGATACGCAGTATTTT. This encodes CASSPSRGPDTQYF. Based on the CDR3 plus reference TRBV7-3 and TRBJ2-3, the full variable domain is GAGVSQTPSNKVTEKGKYVELRCDPISGHTALYWYRQSLGQGPEFLIYFQGTGAADDSGLPNDRFFAVRPEGSVSTLKIQRTERGDSAVYLCASSPSRGPDTQYFGPGTRLTVL.

In its sample, this clonotype was seen a few times. This chain links TRBV7-6 with TRBJ2-7; weak D call: TRBD1 (5 bases). In germline, CDR1 is SGHVS, CDR2 FNYEAQ. V gave up 3 bases and J gave up 4 bases, with 13 bases separating them. The CDR3 runs 14 residues. CDR3 in DNA: TGTGCCAGCAGCTTCGCCAGGGTTGGGTACGAGCAGTACTTC. Protein: CASSFARVGYEQYF.

This clonotype showed up just a few times. The chain links TRBV29-1 to TRBJ2-1; D gene ambiguous. Per the germline V gene, CDR1 is SQVTM and CDR2 is ANQGSEA. Trimming removed 7 bases at V and 0 bases at J, with 10 bases between. This CDR3 is 13 amino acids long. The CDR3 spells CSAEKGSYNEQFF. The DNA for the CDR3 is TGCAGCGCAGAAAAGGGCTCCTACAATGAGCAGTTCTTC.

The chain combines TRBV20-1 with TRBJ2-3; 8 bases line up with TRBD1. The junction had 3 bases not matched to a gene; V was cut back by 5 bases and J by 2 bases. The length of the CDR3 is 13 residues. Germline values: CDR1 DFQATT, CDR2 SNEGSKA (reference sequence). CDR3 amino acids: CSARQGITDTQYF. CDR3 bases: TGCAGTGCTCGACAGGGGATCACAGATACGCAGTATTTT.

This chain uses TRBV12-5 with TRBJ1-5; D is ambiguous. Germline V gene data show CDR1 as LGHNT and CDR2 as FRNRAP. The V end was cut by 4 bases, the J end by 1 base, with 11 bases between. The CDR3 spans 15 residues. The DNA for the CDR3 is TGTGCTAGTGGTTCTCCTTTTAAGAGCAATCAGCCCCAGCATTTT. Translated, it gives CASGSPFKSNQPQHF.

In this sample, this clonotype turned up a few times. The J gene is TRBJ2-1, the V gene TRBV6-6; D is undetermined. Germline assignment: CDR1 MNHNY and CDR2 SVGAGI (reference sequence). V was clipped by 4 bases and J by 6 bases, with 22 bases between them. This CDR3 has 17 amino acids. CDR3 amino acids: CASSSTFSPPIPNEQFF. DNA for the CDR3: TGTGCCAGCAGTTCCACCTTCAGTCCACCCATCCCCAATGAGCAGTTCTTC.

The chain couples TRBV18 to TRBJ2-1; 8 bases are shared with TRBD2. V lost 3 bases and J lost 3; bases outside the gene matches: 4. This CDR3 comprises 15 residues. Germline V gene lookup returns CDR1 KGHSH and CDR2 LQKENI. The CDR3 loop is CASSPPSGSYNEQFF. CDR3 bases: TGTGCCAGCTCACCGCCGAGCGGGAGCTACAATGAGCAGTTCTTC. The full variable domain, in which reference TRBV18 and TRBJ2-1 provide the parts outside the CDR3, is NAGVMQNPRHLVRRRGQEARLRCSPMKGHSHVYWYRQLPEEGLKFMVYLQKENIIDESGMPKERFSAEFPKEGPSILRIQQVVRGDSAAYFCASSPPSGSYNEQFFGPGTRLTVL.

The rearrangement uses TRBV27 and TRBJ2-1, with D possibly matching TRBD2 (7 bases). V dropped 6 bases and J dropped 5 bases, with 14 bases sitting between them. The CDR3 loop spans 14 amino acids. CDR1 is MNHEY, CDR2 SMNVEV, per germline (reference sequence). CDR3 residues: CASSLRGAHNEQFF. The CDR3 DNA is TGTGCCAGCAGCCTTCGGGGGGCCCACAATGAGCAGTTCTTC.

This clonotype has more than one count but fewer than ten. The J gene is TRBJ1-1, the V gene TRBV5-6, with 7 nucleotides matching TRBD1. The germline V gene encodes CDR1 SGHDT and CDR2 YYEEEE. This CDR3 is 15 amino acids long. V lost 4 bases and J lost 0; bases outside the gene matches: 6. CDR3 region: CASSTGQALNTEAFF. The CDR3 nucleotides are TGTGCCAGCAGCACCGGACAGGCCCTGAACACTGAAGCTTTCTTT.

There are a few counts of this clonotype. This chain uses TRBV29-1 with TRBJ2-7; tentatively, D is TRBD1 or TRBD2 (7 bases each). CDR1 is SQVTM and CDR2 is ANQGSEA in the germline V gene. The CDR3 contains 15 residues. The V end was cut by 2 bases, the J end by 2 bases, with 16 bases between. CDR3 nucleotides: TGCAGCGTTGAATTGACAGGGACTATCCCCTACGAGCAGTACTTC. Amino acids: CSVELTGTIPYEQYF.

The chain links TRBV15 to TRBJ1-2; tentative D call: TRBD1 (5 bases). This CDR3 is 16 amino acids long. V lost 1 base and J lost 4, with 16 bases in between. Germline V lookup: CDR1 LNHNV, CDR2 YYDKDF (reference sequence). CDR3 sequence: CATSRALSQGSYGYTF. DNA of the CDR3: TGTGCCACCAGCAGAGCCCTCTCCCAGGGTAGCTATGGCTACACCTTC.

This clonotype was counted only a few times. V gene TRBV29-1 combines with J gene TRBJ2-3, with D hard to call. The germline V and J ends were trimmed by 4 bases and 4 bases, with 9 bases remaining between them. Germline CDR1 and CDR2: SQVTM and ANQGSEA. This CDR3 spans 12 amino acids. CDR3 DNA: TGCAGCGTTGTGCTGGAGCCAGATACGCAGTATTTT. Its translation is CSVVLEPDTQYF.

There are a few counts of this clonotype. The gene calls are TRBV6-1 and TRBJ2-3; D tentatively reads TRBD1 or TRBD2 (5 bases each). Germline V CDR1 and CDR2: MNHNS, SASEGT. V was cut by 3 bases and J by 5 bases, with 15 bases left in between. The CDR3 spans 15 residues. The CDR3 spells CASSEVGVGRDTQYF. For the CDR3, the DNA is TGTGCCAGCAGTGAGGTGGGGGTAGGAAGAGATACGCAGTATTTT.